These T cell receptor beta chains were read from a single sample in a study of early T cells in non-severe SARS-CoV-2 infection. TCRdb re-analysed the 5' RACE reads in MiXCR, keeping a single row per CDR3 protein. The data contain approximately 97,000 distinct CDR3 sequences, approximately 9.9% of them seen just once; the ten biggest clones take up just over 4.5%. The material sequenced was whole blood, taken at baseline. The source of these receptors is an adult who was a healthcare worker with PCR-confirmed SARS-CoV-2 infection or an uninfected control (not recorded which). Each CDR3 is given with its conserved first and last residue. D genes are given only for firm matches. Clone size is not always given. Where it is, it says once, few, many or a class for expanded clones.

size: few
V: TRBV20-1
J: TRBJ2-1
D: .
CDR3: CSARSGSGLEFF
DNA: TGCAGTGCTAGATCCGGGTCGGGATTAGAGTTCTTC

size: few
V: TRBV11-2
J: TRBJ1-2
D: .
CDR3: CASSPTPGYGYTF
DNA: TGTGCCAGCAGCCCCACGCCGGGCTATGGCTACACCTTC

size: many
V: TRBV19
J: TRBJ2-1
D: .
CDR3: CASKRVNELYNEQFF
DNA: TGTGCCAGTAAACGTGTTAATGAACTGTACAATGAGCAGTTCTTC

size: few
V: TRBV5-4
J: TRBJ2-3
D: TRBD1
CDR3: CASSPGQGISADTQYF
DNA: TGTGCCAGCAGCCCAGGACAGGGAATATCAGCAGATACGCAGTATTTT

size: .
V: TRBV5-1
J: TRBJ1-3
D: .
CDR3: CASSSGTGSAGNTIYF
DNA: TGCGCCAGCAGCAGTGGAACAGGGTCTGCTGGAAACACCATATATTTT

size: many
V: TRBV5-6
J: TRBJ2-5
D: TRBD1
CDR3: CASSQFDRGQETQYF
DNA: TGTGCCAGCAGCCAATTTGACAGGGGACAGGAGACCCAGTACTTC

size: .
V: TRBV2
J: TRBJ1-1
D: .
CDR3: CASSEARGHHEAFF
DNA: TGTGCCAGCAGTGAAGCTAGGGGCCACCATGAAGCTTTCTTT

size: many
V: TRBV6-6
J: TRBJ2-7
D: TRBD2
CDR3: CASSYGGGIYEQYF
DNA: TGTGCCAGCAGTTACGGCGGGGGTATCTACGAGCAGTACTTC

size: few
V: TRBV18
J: TRBJ1-1
D: .
CDR3: CASSPPQFGAFF
DNA: TGTGCCAGCTCACCCCCTCAGTTTGGAGCTTTCTTT

size: .
V: TRBV7-9
J: TRBJ1-6
D: .
CDR3: CASGRSYNSPLHF
DNA: TGTGCCAGCGGGCGATCCTATAATTCACCCCTCCACTTT

size: many
V: TRBV6-5
J: TRBJ1-6
D: .
CDR3: CASQAGSSPLHF
DNA: TGTGCCAGCCAAGCGGGGTCGTCACCCCTCCACTTT

size: .
V: TRBV20-1
J: TRBJ2-1
D: .
CDR3: CSARPGDEQFF
DNA: TGCAGTGCTAGACCTGGCGATGAGCAGTTCTTC

size: .
V: TRBV2
J: TRBJ2-7
D: TRBD1
CDR3: CASKGTDSYEQYF
DNA: TGTGCCAGCAAAGGGACAGACTCCTACGAGCAGTACTTC

size: few
V: TRBV9
J: TRBJ2-7
D: TRBD2
CDR3: CASSSTGGGYEQYF
DNA: TGTGCCAGCAGCTCAACGGGGGGAGGATACGAGCAGTACTTC

size: many
V: TRBV2
J: TRBJ1-6
D: .
CDR3: CASSDIQGFVSNSPLHF
DNA: TGTGCCAGCAGTGACATACAGGGTTTTGTTTCCAATTCACCCCTCCACTTT

size: .
V: TRBV18
J: TRBJ1-1
D: TRBD1
CDR3: CASSPGTGGTEAFF
DNA: TGTGCCAGCTCACCCGGGACAGGGGGCACTGAAGCTTTCTTT

size: .
V: TRBV20-1
J: TRBJ2-3
D: TRBD2
CDR3: CSAGSGGQTDTQYF
DNA: TGCAGTGCCGGAAGCGGGGGTCAGACAGATACGCAGTATTTT

size: many
V: TRBV29-1
J: TRBJ2-1
D: .
CDR3: CSVGGVHNEQFF
DNA: TGCAGCGTTGGGGGCGTGCACAATGAGCAGTTCTTC

size: few
V: TRBV15
J: TRBJ1-1
D: .
CDR3: CATSRDQQEAFF
DNA: TGTGCCACCAGCAGAGATCAACAGGAAGCTTTCTTT

size: .
V: TRBV6-6
J: TRBJ1-1
D: .
CDR3: CASSGQNMNTEAFF
DNA: TGTGCCAGCAGTGGACAGAACATGAACACTGAAGCTTTCTTT

size: few
V: TRBV3-1
J: TRBJ2-3
D: TRBD2
CDR3: CASSQTGGPTDTQYF
DNA: TGTGCCAGCAGCCAAACGGGGGGGCCTACAGATACGCAGTATTTT

size: many
V: TRBV6-2/TRBV6-3
J: TRBJ2-7
D: .
CDR3: CASSPSGSYEQYF
DNA: TGTGCCAGCAGTCCCAGTGGCTCCTACGAGCAGTACTTC

size: .
V: TRBV20-1
J: TRBJ1-2
D: .
CDR3: CSAKRGFYGYTF
DNA: TGCAGTGCTAAGAGGGGATTCTATGGCTACACCTTC

size: .
V: TRBV25-1
J: TRBJ1-1
D: .
CDR3: CASSESVRGHTEAFF
DNA: TGTGCCAGCAGTGAATCTGTCCGGGGGCACACTGAAGCTTTCTTT

size: many
V: TRBV28
J: TRBJ2-3
D: TRBD2
CDR3: CASSRLAGLTDTQYF
DNA: TGTGCCAGCAGCCGCTTAGCGGGACTGACAGATACGCAGTATTTT

size: few
V: TRBV5-1
J: TRBJ1-2
D: .
CDR3: CASSFGTADGYTF
DNA: TGCGCCAGCAGCTTTGGGACGGCGGATGGCTACACCTTC

size: .
V: TRBV28
J: TRBJ2-3
D: .
CDR3: CASSGLGIGTDTQYF
DNA: TGTGCCAGCAGCGGACTGGGGATAGGGACAGATACGCAGTATTTT

size: .
V: TRBV6-6
J: TRBJ2-5
D: TRBD2
CDR3: CASSSRSSGGAFETQYF
DNA: TGTGCCAGCAGTTCCAGATCTAGCGGGGGGGCCTTTGAGACCCAGTACTTC

size: once
V: TRBV24-1
J: TRBJ2-3
D: .
CDR3: CATGQGVTDTQYF
DNA: TGTGCCACAGGGCAGGGAGTTACAGATACGCAGTATTTT

size: few
V: TRBV20-1
J: TRBJ2-1
D: TRBD2
CDR3: CSARDSLAAYNEQFF
DNA: TGCAGTGCTAGAGATAGCCTAGCGGCCTACAATGAGCAGTTCTTC

size: many
V: TRBV18
J: TRBJ2-7
D: .
CDR3: CASSPVPRGEQYF
DNA: TGTGCCAGCTCACCAGTTCCTCGGGGCGAGCAGTACTTC

size: .
V: TRBV11-2
J: TRBJ2-7
D: TRBD1
CDR3: CASSSDRVGYEQYF
DNA: TGTGCCAGCAGCTCGGACAGGGTAGGCTACGAGCAGTACTTC

size: once
V: TRBV30
J: TRBJ2-2
D: .
CDR3: CAWRATGTGELFF
DNA: TGTGCCTGGCGAGCTACCGGCACCGGGGAGCTGTTTTTT

size: few
V: TRBV5-1
J: TRBJ2-3
D: TRBD2
CDR3: CASSWFGTSGGATDTQYF
DNA: TGCGCCAGCAGCTGGTTCGGGACTAGCGGGGGGGCCACAGATACGCAGTATTTT

size: few
V: TRBV2
J: TRBJ1-4
D: .
CDR3: CASSASGLAEEKLFF
DNA: TGTGCCAGCAGCGCCTCGGGTCTTGCAGAAGAAAAACTGTTTTTT

size: few
V: TRBV20-1
J: TRBJ2-3
D: .
CDR3: CSAGPWGEGTDTQYF
DNA: TGCAGTGCTGGGCCTTGGGGAGAGGGCACAGATACGCAGTATTTT

size: .
V: TRBV5-1
J: TRBJ2-3
D: .
CDR3: CASSLTGTHTDTQYF
DNA: TGCGCCAGCAGCTTGACAGGGACCCACACAGATACGCAGTATTTT

size: few
V: TRBV19
J: TRBJ2-3
D: TRBD2
CDR3: CASSRTGLAGTVATQYF
DNA: TGTGCCAGTAGCAGAACGGGACTAGCGGGAACCGTCGCTACGCAGTATTTT

size: .
V: TRBV29-1
J: TRBJ2-3
D: TRBD1
CDR3: CSVVLAGTGGGTDTQYF
DNA: TGCAGCGTCGTTCTAGCCGGGACAGGGGGCGGCACAGATACGCAGTATTTT

size: .
V: TRBV27
J: TRBJ1-1
D: .
CDR3: CASSRGDRLNTEAFF
DNA: TGTGCCAGCAGCAGGGGAGACCGCTTGAACACTGAAGCTTTCTTT

size: many
V: TRBV6-1
J: TRBJ2-3
D: TRBD2
CDR3: CASGREGHTDTQYF
DNA: TGTGCCAGCGGGCGGGAGGGCCATACAGATACGCAGTATTTT

size: .
V: TRBV12-5
J: TRBJ1-2
D: TRBD1
CDR3: CASAPSTGAYGYTF
DNA: TGTGCTAGTGCCCCCTCGACAGGGGCCTATGGCTACACCTTC

size: .
V: TRBV24-1
J: TRBJ2-6
D: .
CDR3: CATGSGTGANVLTF
DNA: TGTGCCACGGGCTCGGGGACTGGGGCCAACGTCCTGACTTTC

size: few
V: TRBV7-9
J: TRBJ1-2
D: TRBD1
CDR3: CASSEGQDGYTF
DNA: TGTGCCAGCAGCGAAGGACAGGATGGCTACACCTTC

size: many
V: TRBV25-1
J: TRBJ2-7
D: TRBD1
CDR3: CASSESWTGSDEQYF
DNA: TGTGCCAGCAGTGAATCGTGGACAGGGTCTGACGAGCAGTACTTC

size: many
V: TRBV10-3
J: TRBJ2-7
D: .
CDR3: CAISESRQTYEQYF
DNA: TGTGCCATCAGTGAGTCGCGACAGACCTACGAGCAGTACTTC

size: few
V: TRBV19
J: TRBJ2-7
D: TRBD1
CDR3: CASSRQGLSYEQYF
DNA: TGTGCCAGTAGCCGACAGGGGTTATCCTACGAGCAGTACTTC

size: few
V: TRBV20-1
J: TRBJ2-7
D: .
CDR3: CSARVGGLEQYF
DNA: TGCAGTGCTAGAGTCGGGGGGCTCGAGCAGTACTTC

size: few
V: TRBV28
J: TRBJ2-7
D: .
CDR3: CASSLPGKPSSYEQYF
DNA: TGTGCCAGCAGTTTACCAGGAAAACCTAGCTCCTACGAGCAGTACTTC

size: many
V: TRBV4-1
J: TRBJ1-1
D: TRBD1
CDR3: CASSQGFRTGGFAFF
DNA: TGCGCCAGCAGCCAAGGTTTTCGGACAGGGGGCTTCGCTTTCTTT

size: few
V: TRBV3-1
J: TRBJ1-2
D: .
CDR3: CASSQGERVGYTF
DNA: TGTGCCAGCAGCCAAGGTGAACGGGTTGGCTACACCTTC

size: few
V: TRBV7-6
J: TRBJ2-1
D: .
CDR3: CASRGASNNEQFF
DNA: TGTGCCAGCAGGGGGGCTAGCAACAATGAGCAGTTCTTC

size: many
V: TRBV6-2/TRBV6-3
J: TRBJ2-5
D: TRBD1
CDR3: CASRRRPGQQETQYF
DNA: TGTGCCAGCAGACGACGACCGGGACAGCAAGAGACCCAGTACTTC

size: few
V: TRBV10-3
J: TRBJ1-1
D: .
CDR3: CAISDSPSDAFF
DNA: TGTGCCATCAGCGACAGTCCCTCAGACGCTTTCTTT

size: many
V: TRBV18
J: TRBJ1-1
D: .
CDR3: CASSREGGENTEAFF
DNA: TGTGCCAGCTCACGAGAGGGAGGGGAAAACACTGAAGCTTTCTTT

size: .
V: TRBV5-6
J: TRBJ1-2
D: .
CDR3: CASSFLDSSSYGYTF
DNA: TGTGCCAGCAGCTTTCTGGACAGTTCCAGCTATGGCTACACCTTC

size: few
V: TRBV2
J: TRBJ1-1
D: TRBD1
CDR3: CASRLDRESEAFF
DNA: TGTGCCAGCAGACTTGACAGGGAGTCTGAAGCTTTCTTT